The 8 T cell receptor beta chains reported below all come from one sample, sequenced in a study of response to subunit inactivated influenza vaccine. TCRdb reprocessed the RT-PCR reads with MiXCR, giving one entry per CDR3 protein. The table lists about 780,000 distinct CDR3 sequences, about a fifth of them singletons. Sequenced here: PBMCs from blood, sampled approximately 5 days after vaccination. Receptors originate from a man aged 50-59 years who received an inactivated influenza vaccine.

This clonotype was seen a handful of times. The chain has TRBV20-1 and TRBJ2-1; 7 bases match TRBD2. The CDR3 loop spans 15 amino acids. V shed 5 bases and J 4 bases; nucleotides not matched to a gene: 11. CDR1 is DFQATT and CDR2 is SNEGSKA in the germline V gene (reference sequence). The CDR3 region is CSAGLSGKAYNEQFF. The CDR3 DNA reads as TGCAGTGCTGGTCTAAGCGGGAAAGCATACAATGAGCAGTTCTTC.

This clonotype appeared many times. The V gene is TRBV7-9, the J gene TRBJ2-1; D gene unclear. V was clipped by 5 bases and J by 6 bases, with 8 bases between them. Germline V gene data show CDR1 as SEHNR and CDR2 as FQNEAQ (reference sequence). The CDR3 consists of 12 residues. CDR3 amino acids: CASSTAFNEQFF. The CDR3 nucleotides are TGTGCCAGCAGCACAGCCTTCAATGAGCAGTTCTTC.

This clonotype has a handful of counts. This chain connects TRBV30 to TRBJ2-1; D gene ambiguous. Germline V gives CDR1 GTSNPN, CDR2 SVGIG (reference sequence). The CDR3 contains 12 residues. V was trimmed by 2 bases and J by 7 bases, leaving 9 bases between them. The chain's CDR3 is CAWSLVGNEQFF. The CDR3 nucleotides are TGTGCCTGGAGTCTAGTGGGTAATGAGCAGTTCTTC.

The chain employs TRBV12-3 or TRBV12-4 and TRBJ1-5, with D hard to call. The CDR3 spans 15 residues. V was shortened by 4 bases and J by 0 bases, with 10 bases between the two germline ends. CDR3 coding DNA: TGTGCCAGCAGTTCGGGCTGGTTTAGCAATCAGCCCCAGCATTTT. Its translation: CASSSGWFSNQPQHF.

The gene calls are TRBV29-1 and TRBJ1-1; possibly TRBD1 for D (6 bases). The germline gives CDR1 SQVTM, CDR2 ANQGSEA. The CDR3 is 13 residues long. V dropped 6 bases and J dropped 0 bases, with 11 bases sitting between them. CDR3 in DNA: TGCAGCGTACAGGGTACCATGAACACTGAAGCTTTCTTT. This sequence encodes CSVQGTMNTEAFF. Variable domain in full (rest from reference TRBV29-1 and TRBJ1-1): SAVISQKPSRDICQRGTSLTIQCQVDSQVTMMFWYRQQPGQSLTLIATANQGSEATYESGFVIDKFPISRPNLTFSTLTVSNMSPEDSSIYLCSVQGTMNTEAFFGQGTRLTVV.

In its sample, this clonotype was seen many times. CDR3 nucleotide sequence: TGTGCCAGCAGTGCGGACAGGGGTTTTCGGAATGAGCAGTTCTTC. It encodes CASSADRGFRNEQFF. This chain uses TRBV12-3 or TRBV12-4 with TRBJ2-1; 9 bases agree with TRBD1. The CDR3 extends over 15 amino acids. V shed 5 bases, J shed 7 bases, and the junction held 9 bases outside the gene matches.

The chain is built from TRBV12-3 or TRBV12-4 and TRBJ2-3; D might be TRBD1 or TRBD2, each matching 6 bases. V dropped 5 bases and J dropped 0 bases, with 15 bases sitting between them. This CDR3 contains 16 residues. The chain's CDR3 is CASSQQGGRSTDTQYF. DNA of the CDR3: TGTGCCAGCAGTCAACAAGGGGGGAGGAGCACAGATACGCAGTATTTT.

This sequence joins TRBV6-2 or TRBV6-3 and TRBJ2-1; D tentatively fits TRBD1 or TRBD2 (6 bases each). The CDR3 consists of 14 residues. The germline gives CDR1 MNHEY, CDR2 SVGEGT. V was pared by 2 bases and J by 6 bases, with 11 bases between. The CDR3 spells CASSYRGASNEQFF. DNA of the CDR3: TGTGCCAGCAGTTACAGGGGGGCCAGCAATGAGCAGTTCTTC.